Below, 7 T cell receptor beta chains from the same sample are listed, as sequenced in a study of PD-1 blockade in classical Hodgkin lymphoma. Every patient relapsed after autologous stem cell transplantation, and brentuximab vedotin exposure varied. Clones were read by immunoSEQ multiplex PCR, and TCRdb kept only the in-frame ones, dropping some. Counted here are fewer than 65,000 clones, around 91% occurring once; the ten biggest clones make up approximately 16%. The source material was peripheral blood mononuclear cells (PBMCs), sampled at baseline. These receptor sequences come from a human donor with classical Hodgkin lymphoma.

The V gene is TRBV5-1, the J gene TRBJ2-5, with 10 positions matching TRBD2. CDR1 is SGHRS, CDR2 YFSETQ, per germline. The CDR3 contains 17 residues. With 0 bases clipped from V and 3 bases from J, the junction kept 8 bases outside the gene matches. CDR3 protein: CASSLALQRGGKETQYF. In DNA form, the CDR3 reads TGCGCCAGCAGCTTGGCCCTACAGCGGGGGGGCAAAGAGACCCAGTACTTC.

The CDR3 is CASSQNIDTEAFF. CDR3 DNA sequence: TGCGCCAGCAGCCAGAACATTGACACTGAAGCTTTCTTT. The rearrangement uses TRBV4-1 and TRBJ1-1, with D unclear. V was trimmed by 3 bases and J by 3 bases, leaving 8 bases between them. The CDR3 runs 13 residues. Germline values: CDR1 MGHRA, CDR2 YSYEKL.

CDR3 sequence (DNA): TGTGCCAGCAGTGAGAAGGGGCGTGAAAAACTGTTTTTT. Amino acids: CASSEKGREKLFF. V gene TRBV28 combines with J gene TRBJ1-4; tentatively, D is TRBD1 (5 bases). The CDR3 loop spans 13 amino acids. Germline V gene data show CDR1 as MDHEN and CDR2 as SYDVKM. V lost 5 bases and J lost 7, with 11 bases in between. The variable domain in full, with the rest retrieved from reference TRBV28 and TRBJ1-4, is DVKVTQSSRYLVKRTGEKVFLECVQDMDHENMFWYRQDPGLGLRLIYFSYDVKMKEKGDIPEGYSVSREKKERFSLILESASTNQTSMYLCASSEKGREKLFFGSGTQLSVL.

The rearrangement links TRBV6-5 to TRBJ1-6; D is unclear. Germline values: CDR1 MNHEY, CDR2 SVGAGI. This CDR3 comprises 15 residues. Trimming left V 3 bases short and J 6 bases short, with 12 bases between. CDR3: CASSYWLPSNSPLHF. As DNA, the CDR3 is TGTGCCAGCAGTTATTGGCTCCCCTCTAATTCACCCCTCCACTTT.

J is TRBJ2-3 and V is TRBV5-4; 8 nucleotides line up with TRBD1. The J segment lost 2 bases and the V segment lost 4 bases, leaving 9 bases of the junction unmatched. Germline CDR1 reads SGHNT; CDR2 reads YYREEE (reference sequence). This CDR3 is built from 16 residues. As DNA, the CDR3 is TGTGCCAGCAGCCCCCTAGGACAGGGTTTCACAGATACGCAGTATTTT. Translated, it gives CASSPLGQGFTDTQYF.

The V call is TRBV6-5, the J call TRBJ2-7; TRBD1 matches at 7 bases. The CDR3 is 16 amino acids. After removal of 4 bases from V and 2 bases from J, the junction contained 11 bases not matched to a gene. Germline CDR1 and CDR2: MNHEY and SVGAGI. The CDR3 loop is CASSFGTGTAPYEQYF. The DNA of the CDR3 is TGTGCCAGCAGTTTTGGAACCGGGACAGCGCCCTACGAGCAGTACTTC.

The chain has TRBV6-5 and TRBJ2-3; 8 nucleotides agree with TRBD1. V shed 6 bases and J 6 bases; nucleotides not matched to a gene: 5. This CDR3 comprises 13 residues. Germline loops: CDR1 MNHEY, CDR2 SVGAGI. The CDR3 reads CASSDRGLDTQYF. Here the CDR3 DNA reads TGTGCCAGCAGCGACAGGGGTCTTGATACGCAGTATTTT.